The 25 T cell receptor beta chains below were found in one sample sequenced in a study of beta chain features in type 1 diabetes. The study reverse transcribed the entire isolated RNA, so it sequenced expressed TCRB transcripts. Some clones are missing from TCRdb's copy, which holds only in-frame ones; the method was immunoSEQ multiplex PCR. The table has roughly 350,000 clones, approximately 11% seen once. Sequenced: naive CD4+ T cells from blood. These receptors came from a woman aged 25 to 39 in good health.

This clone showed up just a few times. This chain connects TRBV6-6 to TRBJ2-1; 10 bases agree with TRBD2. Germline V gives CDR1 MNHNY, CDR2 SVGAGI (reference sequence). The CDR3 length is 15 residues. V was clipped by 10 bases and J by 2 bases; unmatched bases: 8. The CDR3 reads CATSTGTSAYNEQFF. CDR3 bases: TGTGCCACCTCGACCGGGACTAGCGCCTACAATGAGCAGTTCTTC.

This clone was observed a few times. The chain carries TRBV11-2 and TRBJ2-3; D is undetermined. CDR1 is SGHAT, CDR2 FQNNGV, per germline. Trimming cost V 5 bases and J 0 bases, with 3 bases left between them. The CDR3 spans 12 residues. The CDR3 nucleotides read TGTGCCAGCAGCCCTAGCACAGATACGCAGTATTTT. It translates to CASSPSTDTQYF.

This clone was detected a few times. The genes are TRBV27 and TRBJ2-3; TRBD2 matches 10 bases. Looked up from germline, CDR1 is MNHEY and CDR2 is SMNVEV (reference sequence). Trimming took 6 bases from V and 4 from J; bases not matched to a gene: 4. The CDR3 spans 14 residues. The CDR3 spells CASRSGRGADTQYF. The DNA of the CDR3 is TGTGCCAGCAGAAGCGGGAGGGGGGCAGATACGCAGTATTTT.

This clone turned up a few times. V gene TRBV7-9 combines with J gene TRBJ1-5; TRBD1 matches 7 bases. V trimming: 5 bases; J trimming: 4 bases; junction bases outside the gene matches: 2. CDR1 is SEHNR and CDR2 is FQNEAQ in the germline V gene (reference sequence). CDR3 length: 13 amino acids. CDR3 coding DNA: TGTGCCAGCAGCCCGACAGGGAATCAGCCCCAGCATTTT. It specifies CASSPTGNQPQHF.

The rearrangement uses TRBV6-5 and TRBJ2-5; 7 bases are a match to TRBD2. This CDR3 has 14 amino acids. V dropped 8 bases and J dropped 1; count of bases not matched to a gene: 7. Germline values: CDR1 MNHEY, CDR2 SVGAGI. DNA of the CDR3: TGTGCCAGCTTGGCTAGCGGAGCCCAAGAGACCCAGTACTTC. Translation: CASLASGAQETQYF.

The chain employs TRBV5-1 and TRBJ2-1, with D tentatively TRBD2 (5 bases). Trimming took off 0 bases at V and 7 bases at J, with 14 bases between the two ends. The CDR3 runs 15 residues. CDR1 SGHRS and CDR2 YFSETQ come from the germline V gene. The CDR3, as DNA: TGCGCCAGCAGCTTGGCCCCGGGGTCGGTAAATGAGCAGTTCTTC. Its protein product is CASSLAPGSVNEQFF.

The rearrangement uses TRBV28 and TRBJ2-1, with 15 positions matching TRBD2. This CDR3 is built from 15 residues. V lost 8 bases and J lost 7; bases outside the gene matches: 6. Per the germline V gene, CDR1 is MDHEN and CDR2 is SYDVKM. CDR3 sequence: CASVTGTSGRNEQFF. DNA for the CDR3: TGTGCCAGCGTCACCGGGACTAGCGGGAGGAATGAGCAGTTCTTC. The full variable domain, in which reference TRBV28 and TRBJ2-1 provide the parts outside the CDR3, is DVKVTQSSRYLVKRTGEKVFLECVQDMDHENMFWYRQDPGLGLRLIYFSYDVKMKEKGDIPEGYSVSREKKERFSLILESASTNQTSMYLCASVTGTSGRNEQFFGPGTRLTVL.

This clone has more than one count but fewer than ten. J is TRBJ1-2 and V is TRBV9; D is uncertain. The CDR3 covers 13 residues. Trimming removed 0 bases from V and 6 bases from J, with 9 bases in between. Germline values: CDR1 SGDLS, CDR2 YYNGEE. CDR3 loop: CASSVGHGNGYTF. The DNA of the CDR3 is TGTGCCAGCAGCGTAGGACACGGGAATGGCTACACCTTC.

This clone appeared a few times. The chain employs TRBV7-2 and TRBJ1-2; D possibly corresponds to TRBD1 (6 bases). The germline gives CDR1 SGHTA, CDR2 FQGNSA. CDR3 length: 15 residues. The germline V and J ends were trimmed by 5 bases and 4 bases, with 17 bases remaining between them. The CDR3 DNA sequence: TGTGCCAGCAGCCCAACAGGGCCGGGAATCTATGGCTACACCTTC. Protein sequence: CASSPTGPGIYGYTF.

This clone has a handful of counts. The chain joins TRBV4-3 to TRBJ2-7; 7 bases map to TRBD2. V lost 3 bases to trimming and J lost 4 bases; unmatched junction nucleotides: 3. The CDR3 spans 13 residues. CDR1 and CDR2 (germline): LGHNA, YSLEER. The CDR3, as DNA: TGCGCCAGCAGCCAGGAAGCGGGGTACGAGCAGTACTTC. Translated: CASSQEAGYEQYF.

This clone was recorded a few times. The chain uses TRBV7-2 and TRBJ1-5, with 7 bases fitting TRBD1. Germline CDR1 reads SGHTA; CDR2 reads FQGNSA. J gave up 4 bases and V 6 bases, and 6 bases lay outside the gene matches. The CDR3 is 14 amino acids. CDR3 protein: CASSPTQGNQPQHF. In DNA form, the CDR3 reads TGTGCCAGCAGTCCTACACAGGGGAATCAGCCCCAGCATTTT.

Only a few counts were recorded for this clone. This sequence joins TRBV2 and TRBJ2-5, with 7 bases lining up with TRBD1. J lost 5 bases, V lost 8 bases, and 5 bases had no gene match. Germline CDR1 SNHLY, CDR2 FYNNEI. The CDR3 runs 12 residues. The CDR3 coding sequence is TGTGCCAGCCAACAGGGGATGGAGACCCAGTACTTC. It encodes CASQQGMETQYF. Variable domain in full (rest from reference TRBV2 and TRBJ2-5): EPEVTQTPSHQVTQMGQEVILRCVPISNHLYFYWYRQILGQKVEFLVSFYNNEISEKSEIFDDQFSVERPDGSNFTLKIRSTKLEDSAMYFCASQQGMETQYFGPGTRLLVL.

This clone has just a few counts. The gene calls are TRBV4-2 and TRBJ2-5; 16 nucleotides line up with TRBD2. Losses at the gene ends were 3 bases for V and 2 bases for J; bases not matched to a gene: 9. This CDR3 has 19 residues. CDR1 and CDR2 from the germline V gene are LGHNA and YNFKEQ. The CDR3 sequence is CASSQTPGLAGGTQETQYF. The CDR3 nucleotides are TGTGCCAGCAGCCAGACCCCGGGACTAGCGGGAGGGACACAAGAGACCCAGTACTTC.

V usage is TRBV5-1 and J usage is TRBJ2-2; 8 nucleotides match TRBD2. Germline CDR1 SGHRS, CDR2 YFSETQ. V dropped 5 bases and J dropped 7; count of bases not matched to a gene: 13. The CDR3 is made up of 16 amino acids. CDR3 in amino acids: CASSTAAGGLGGELFF. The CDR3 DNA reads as TGCGCCAGCAGTACGGCTGCGGGAGGATTGGGCGGGGAGCTGTTTTTT.

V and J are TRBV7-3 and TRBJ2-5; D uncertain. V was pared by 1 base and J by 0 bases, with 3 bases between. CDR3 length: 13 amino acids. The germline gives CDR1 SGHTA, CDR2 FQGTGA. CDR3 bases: TGTGCCAGCAGCTTAAGGCACCAAGAGACCCAGTACTTC. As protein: CASSLRHQETQYF.

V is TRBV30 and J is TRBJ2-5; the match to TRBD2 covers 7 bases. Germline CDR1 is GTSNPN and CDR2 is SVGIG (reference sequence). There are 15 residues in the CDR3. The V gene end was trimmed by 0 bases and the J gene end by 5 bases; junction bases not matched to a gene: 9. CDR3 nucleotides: TGTGCCTGGAGTGTACAAGTTTGGGGAGGGGAGACCCAGTACTTC. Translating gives CAWSVQVWGGETQYF.

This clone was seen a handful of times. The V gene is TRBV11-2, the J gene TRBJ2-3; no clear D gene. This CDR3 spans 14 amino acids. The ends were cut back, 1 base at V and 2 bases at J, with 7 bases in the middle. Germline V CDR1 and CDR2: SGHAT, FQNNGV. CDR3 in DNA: TGTGCCAGCAGCTTAGGTACAGTCACAGATACGCAGTATTTT. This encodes CASSLGTVTDTQYF.

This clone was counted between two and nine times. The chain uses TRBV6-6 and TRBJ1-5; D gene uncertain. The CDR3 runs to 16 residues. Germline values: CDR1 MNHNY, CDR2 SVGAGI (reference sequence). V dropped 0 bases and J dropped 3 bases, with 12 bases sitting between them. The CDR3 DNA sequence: TGTGCCAGCAGTTACTCGAGGGATAGGGTCAATCAGCCCCAGCATTTT. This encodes CASSYSRDRVNQPQHF.

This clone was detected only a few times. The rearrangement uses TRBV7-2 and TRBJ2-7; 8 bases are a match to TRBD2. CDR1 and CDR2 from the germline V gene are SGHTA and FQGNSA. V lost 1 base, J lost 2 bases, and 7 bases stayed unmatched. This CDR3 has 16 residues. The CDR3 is CASSLGAGGRTYEQYF. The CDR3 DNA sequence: TGTGCCAGCAGCTTAGGGGCGGGCGGGAGGACCTACGAGCAGTACTTC.

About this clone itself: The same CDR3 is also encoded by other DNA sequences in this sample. CDR3 nucleotide sequence: TGTGCCACCAGCAGAGACCCGGCAACTAATGAAAAACTGTTTTTT. Translated, it gives CATSRDPATNEKLFF. This chain uses TRBV15 with TRBJ1-4; D remains unclear. This CDR3 region has 15 residues. V was cut by 0 bases and J by 0 bases, with 5 bases left in between. Germline assignment: CDR1 LNHNV and CDR2 YYDKDF (reference sequence).

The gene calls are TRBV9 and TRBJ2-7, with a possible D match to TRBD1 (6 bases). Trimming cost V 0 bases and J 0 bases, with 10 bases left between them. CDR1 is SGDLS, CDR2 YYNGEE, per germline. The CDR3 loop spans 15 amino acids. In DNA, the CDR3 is TGTGCCAGCAGCGTAGACCCGGACAGCTCCTACGAGCAGTACTTC. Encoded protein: CASSVDPDSSYEQYF.

CDR3 nucleotide sequence: TGTGCCAGCAGCCTACTAGCGGGAGGGGCAGATACGCAGTATTTT. It is translated as CASSLLAGGADTQYF. The rearrangement joins TRBV7-2 to TRBJ2-3; the match to TRBD2 covers 13 bases. The germline gives CDR1 SGHTA, CDR2 FQGNSA. The CDR3 sequence is 15 residues long. J was trimmed by 4 bases and V by 5 bases; bases with no gene match: 3.

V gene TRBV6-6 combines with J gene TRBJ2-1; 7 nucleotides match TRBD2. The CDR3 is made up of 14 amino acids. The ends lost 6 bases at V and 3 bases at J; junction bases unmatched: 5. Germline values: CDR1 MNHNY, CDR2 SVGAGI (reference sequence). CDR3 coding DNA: TGTGCCAGCAGGCTAGCGGATAACTACAATGAGCAGTTCTTC. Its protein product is CASRLADNYNEQFF.

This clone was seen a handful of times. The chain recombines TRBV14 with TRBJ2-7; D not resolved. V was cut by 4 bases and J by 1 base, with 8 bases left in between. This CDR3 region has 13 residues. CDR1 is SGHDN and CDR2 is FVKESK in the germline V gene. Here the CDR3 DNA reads TGTGCCAGCAGCCGGAGCTTTTCCTACGAGCAGTACTTC. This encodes CASSRSFSYEQYF.

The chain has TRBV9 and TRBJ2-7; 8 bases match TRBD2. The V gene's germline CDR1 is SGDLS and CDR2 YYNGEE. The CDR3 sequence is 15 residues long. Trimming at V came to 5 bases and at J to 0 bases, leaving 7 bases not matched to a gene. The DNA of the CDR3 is TGTGCCAGCAGTGTACTAGCGGAACCCTCCTACGAGCAGTACTTC. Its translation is CASSVLAEPSYEQYF.